This T cell receptor beta chain was sequenced during a study of early T cells in non-severe SARS-CoV-2 infection (dated by TCRdb to 2020 to 2022). Looking at the study overall: Because TCR sequencing was done on bulk RNA from unsorted whole blood, the alpha and beta chains could not be paired. Study-level results and caveats: VDJdb matching was skewed toward anti-spike CD8 responses, so virus-specific expansions were likely underestimated and private and CD4 specificities were missed.

There are many counts of this clonotype. The antigen this receptor binds is unknown. Within one base of it there is no much larger clone, and no base qualities were kept. The study was a case-control design nested within a healthcare worker cohort in London, UK, with weekly nasopharyngeal swab PCR tests and blood sampling. Between 23 and 31 March 2020, the week of the UK lockdown, healthcare workers were enrolled and then followed up weekly for as long as 16 weeks. The library was generated by 5' RACE. Reads for this sample came from a NextSeq 500. The TCR library protocol attached unique molecular identifiers to individual cDNA molecules to correct for sequencing error and PCR bias. Both TCR alpha and beta chains were sequenced, and tight co-correlation was observed between alpha and beta sequence abundances in each sample. The authors' analysis ran thus. Decombinator V4 was used to annotate the V gene, J gene and CDR3 of the TCR sequences. Expanded TCRs were defined as changing significantly between any two time points under a Poisson model with p below 0.0001. TCR abundances were normalised to the total number of TCRs sequenced in each sample and reported as counts per million. TRAV1-2 paired with TRAJ12, TRAJ20 or TRAJ33 defined MAIT TCRs, while TRAV10 paired with TRAJ18 defined iNKT TCRs. A search of VDJdb, accessed on 1 November 2021, was run for TCRs annotated to CMV, EBV and SARS-CoV-2, with TCRs annotated for multiple antigens excluded. TCRdb trimmed the raw reads at Q25, called clones with MiXCR and kept productive beta chains. Under each unique CDR3 protein, matching rows form one entry showing the most common genes and DNA. The V and J calls reflect TCRdb's pipeline rather than the authors' work. This sample holds about 80,000 distinct CDR3 sequences; 14% to 15% were observed only once. The ten largest make up about 10% of the sample.

CDR1 and CDR2 were assigned from the germline V gene as SGHAT and FQNNGV. V is reduced by 0 bases and J by 10 bases, leaving a spacing of 4 bases between them. From the cysteine up to the phenylalanine, the CDR3 has a length of 12 residues. Kept here is only the CDR3 DNA, which spans 36 bases and is read in frame from base 1. The TCR sequence derives from an adult who was a healthcare worker with PCR-confirmed SARS-CoV-2 infection or an uninfected control (not recorded which). Source material: whole blood. The V and J genes are TRBV11-2 and TRBJ1-6, with the D gene call left open. CDR3 sequence: CASSLENSPLHF. The DNA reads TGTGCCAGCAGCTTAGAAAACTCACCCCTCCACTTT.